These 8 T cell receptor beta chains came from one sample sequenced in a study of OX40 agonist ivuxolimab in advanced cancers. Profiled with immunoSEQ multiplex PCR; TCRdb holds only in-frame clones, not every one. The sample lists 15,000 to 25,000 clones, 60% to 85% seen once, with 18% in the top ten. Specimen: CD4+ or CD8+ T cells sorted from blood, collected in a trial of the OX40 agonist ivuxolimab. The receptors derive from an adult with an advanced solid tumor such as melanoma, head and neck, liver or kidney cancer.

The chain has TRBV9 and TRBJ1-3; 7 nucleotides match TRBD1. This CDR3 is 15 amino acids long. V shed 5 bases and J 0 bases; nucleotides not matched to a gene: 5. CDR1 and CDR2 (germline): SGDLS, YYNGEE. The CDR3 loop is CASSEQGHSGNTIYF. CDR3 sequence (DNA): TGTGCCAGCAGTGAACAGGGGCACTCTGGAAACACCATATATTTT.

The chain recombines TRBV4-1 with TRBJ2-5, with D maybe TRBD2 (6 bases). The V end lost 0 bases, the J end lost 5 bases, and 13 bases lay between the germline ends. This CDR3 is built from 15 residues. The V gene's germline CDR1 is MGHRA and CDR2 YSYEKL. DNA for the CDR3: TGCGCCAGCAGCCAAGATCCTGGAGGGTGGGAGACCCAGTACTTC. Residues: CASSQDPGGWETQYF.

In this sample, this clone turned up a few times. V gene TRBV7-9 combines with J gene TRBJ2-5, with a tentative D call TRBD1 (6 bases). Germline V gene data show CDR1 as SEHNR and CDR2 as FQNEAQ (reference sequence). The CDR3 contains 15 residues. Deletions cut 0 bases from V and 1 base from J, with 9 bases between. CDR3 coding DNA: TGTGCCAGCAGCTTAGCACAGGGCCCCCAAGAGACCCAGTACTTC. Its translation: CASSLAQGPQETQYF.

J is TRBJ2-7 and V is TRBV27, with 10 bases matching TRBD1. The length of the CDR3 is 14 residues. Germline V gives CDR1 MNHEY, CDR2 SMNVEV (reference sequence). Trimming took 5 bases from V and 2 from J; bases not matched to a gene: 3. The CDR3 here is CASSLGTGAYEQYF. For the CDR3, the DNA is TGTGCCAGCAGTCTAGGGACAGGGGCCTACGAGCAGTACTTC.

J is TRBJ1-4 and V is TRBV9; D gene ambiguous. CDR1 SGDLS and CDR2 YYNGEE come from the germline V gene. The ends were cut back, 0 bases at V and 0 bases at J, with 9 bases in the middle. The CDR3 has 16 amino acids. The CDR3 reads CASSVAPSATNEKLFF. CDR3 nucleotide sequence: TGTGCCAGCAGCGTAGCTCCCTCTGCAACTAATGAAAAACTGTTTTTT.

The chain couples TRBV6-5 to TRBJ2-3; D is possibly TRBD1 (6 bases). Germline V CDR1 and CDR2: MNHEY, SVGAGI. There are 15 residues in the CDR3. Trimming took off 4 bases at V and 0 bases at J, with 11 bases between the two ends. The CDR3 DNA is TGTGCCAGCAGTTTGGGGACATTTAGCACAGATACGCAGTATTTT. It yields the protein CASSLGTFSTDTQYF.

This clone is medium-sized. The gene calls are TRBV27 and TRBJ1-5; D unclear. The CDR3 contains 15 residues. The V and J ends lost 6 bases and 3 bases respectively, with 15 bases between them. Germline V CDR1 and CDR2: MNHEY, SMNVEV (reference sequence). The CDR3 loop is CASSPVRLANQPQHF. The CDR3 nucleotides are TGTGCCAGCAGCCCAGTCAGGTTGGCCAATCAGCCCCAGCATTTT.

This chain joins TRBV11-1 and TRBJ2-7; D remains ambiguous. CDR1 and CDR2 (germline): SGHAT, FQDESV (reference sequence). Trimming cost V 2 bases and J 6 bases, with 11 bases left between them. The CDR3 contains 13 residues. CDR3 region: CASSLTDLGEQYF. The CDR3 coding sequence is TGTGCCAGCAGCTTAACGGACCTGGGCGAGCAGTACTTC.